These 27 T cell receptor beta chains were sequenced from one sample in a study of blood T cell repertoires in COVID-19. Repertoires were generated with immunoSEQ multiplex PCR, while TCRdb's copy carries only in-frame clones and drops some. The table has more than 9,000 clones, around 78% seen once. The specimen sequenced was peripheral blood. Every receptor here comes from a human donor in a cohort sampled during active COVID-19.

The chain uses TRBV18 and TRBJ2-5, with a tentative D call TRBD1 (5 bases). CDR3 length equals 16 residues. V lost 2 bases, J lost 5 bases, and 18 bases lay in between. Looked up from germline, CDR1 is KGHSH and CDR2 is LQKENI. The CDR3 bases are TGTGCCAGCTCACCATGGAATTTTAGGGGTTCGGAGACCCAGTACTTC. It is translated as CASSPWNFRGSETQYF.

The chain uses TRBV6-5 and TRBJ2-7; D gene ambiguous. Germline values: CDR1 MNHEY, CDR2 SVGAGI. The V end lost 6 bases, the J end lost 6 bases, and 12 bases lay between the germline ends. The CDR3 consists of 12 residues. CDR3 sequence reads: CASRSQAREQYF. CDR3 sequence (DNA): TGTGCCAGCAGGAGTCAGGCTCGCGAGCAGTACTTC.

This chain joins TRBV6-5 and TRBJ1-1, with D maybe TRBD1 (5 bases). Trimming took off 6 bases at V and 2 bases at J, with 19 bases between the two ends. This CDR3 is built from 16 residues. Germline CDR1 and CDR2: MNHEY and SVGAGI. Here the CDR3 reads CASRYHPRGSNTEAFF. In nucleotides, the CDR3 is TGTGCCAGCAGGTACCATCCTAGGGGCAGTAACACTGAAGCTTTCTTT.

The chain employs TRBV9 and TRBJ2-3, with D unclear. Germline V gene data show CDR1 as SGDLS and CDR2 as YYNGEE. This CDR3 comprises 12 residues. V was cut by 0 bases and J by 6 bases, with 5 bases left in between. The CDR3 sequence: CASSVGSDTQYF. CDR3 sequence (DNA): TGTGCCAGCAGCGTAGGTTCGGATACGCAGTATTTT.

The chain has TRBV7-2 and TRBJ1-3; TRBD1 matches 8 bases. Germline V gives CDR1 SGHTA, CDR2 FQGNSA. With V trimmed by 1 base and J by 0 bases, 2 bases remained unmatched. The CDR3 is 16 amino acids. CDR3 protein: CASSLGDRTSGNTIYF. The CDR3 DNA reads TGTGCCAGCAGCTTAGGGGACAGGACCTCTGGAAACACCATATATTTT.

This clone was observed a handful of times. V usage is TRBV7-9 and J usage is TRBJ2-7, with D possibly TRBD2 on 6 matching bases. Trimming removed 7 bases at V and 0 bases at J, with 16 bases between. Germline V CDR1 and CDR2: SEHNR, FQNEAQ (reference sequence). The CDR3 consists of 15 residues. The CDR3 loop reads CASTPGEGSSYEQYF. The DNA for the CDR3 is TGTGCCAGCACGCCGGGGGAAGGAAGCTCCTACGAGCAGTACTTC.

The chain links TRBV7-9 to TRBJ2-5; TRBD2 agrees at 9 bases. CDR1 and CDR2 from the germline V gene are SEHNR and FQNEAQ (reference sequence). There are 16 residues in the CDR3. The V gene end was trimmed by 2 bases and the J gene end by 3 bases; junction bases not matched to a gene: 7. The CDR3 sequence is CASSLTLAGNKETQYF. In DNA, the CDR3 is TGTGCCAGCAGCTTAACTCTAGCGGGAAATAAAGAGACCCAGTACTTC.

CDR3 sequence: CASSAGEGETQYF. The CDR3 DNA sequence: TGTGCCAGCAGTGCGGGAGAGGGTGAGACCCAGTACTTC. The rearrangement links TRBV2 to TRBJ2-5, with D perhaps matching TRBD2 (6 bases). Trimming left V 4 bases short and J 5 bases short, with 11 bases between. From germline, CDR1 is SNHLY and CDR2 FYNNEI. This CDR3 contains 13 residues.

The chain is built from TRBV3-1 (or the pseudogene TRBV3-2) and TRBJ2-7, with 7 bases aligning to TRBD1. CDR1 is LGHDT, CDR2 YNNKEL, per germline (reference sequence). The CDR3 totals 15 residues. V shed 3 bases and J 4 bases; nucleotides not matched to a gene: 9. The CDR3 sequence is CASSQGPGQPYEQYF. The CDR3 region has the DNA TGTGCCAGCAGCCAGGGTCCGGGACAGCCGTACGAGCAGTACTTC.

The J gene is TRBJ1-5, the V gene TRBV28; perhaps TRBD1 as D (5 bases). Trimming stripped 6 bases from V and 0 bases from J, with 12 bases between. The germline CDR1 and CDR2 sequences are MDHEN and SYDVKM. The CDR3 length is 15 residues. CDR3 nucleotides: TGTGCCAGCAGCTTAGGACACCTTAGCAATCAGCCCCAGCATTTT. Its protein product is CASSLGHLSNQPQHF.

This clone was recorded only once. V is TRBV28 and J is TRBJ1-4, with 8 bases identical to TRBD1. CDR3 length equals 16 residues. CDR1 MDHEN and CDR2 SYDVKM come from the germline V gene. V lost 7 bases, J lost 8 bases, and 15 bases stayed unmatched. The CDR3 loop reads CASTPPLQGAREKLFF. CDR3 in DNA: TGTGCCAGCACCCCCCCCCTTCAGGGGGCCCGGGAAAAACTGTTTTTT.

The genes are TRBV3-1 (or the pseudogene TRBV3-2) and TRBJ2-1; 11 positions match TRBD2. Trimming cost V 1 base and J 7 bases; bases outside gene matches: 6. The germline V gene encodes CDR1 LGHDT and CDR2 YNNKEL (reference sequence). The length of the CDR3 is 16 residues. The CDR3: CASSQGSGRGLNEQFF. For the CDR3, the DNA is TGTGCCAGCAGCCAAGGTAGCGGGAGGGGGCTGAATGAGCAGTTCTTC.

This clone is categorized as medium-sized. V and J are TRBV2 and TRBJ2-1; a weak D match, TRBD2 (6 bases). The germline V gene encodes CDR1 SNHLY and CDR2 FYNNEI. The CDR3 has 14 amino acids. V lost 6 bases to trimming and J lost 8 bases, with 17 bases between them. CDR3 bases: TGTGCCAGCAGGGGAATGATAGCGGCTGATGAGCAGTTCTTC. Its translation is CASRGMIAADEQFF.

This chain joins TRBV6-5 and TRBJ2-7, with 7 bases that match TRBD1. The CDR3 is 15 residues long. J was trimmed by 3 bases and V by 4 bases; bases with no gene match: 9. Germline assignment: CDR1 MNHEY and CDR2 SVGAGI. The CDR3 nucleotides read TGTGCCAGCAGTTCGGGGACAGAAGCAGACTACGAGCAGTACTTC. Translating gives CASSSGTEADYEQYF.

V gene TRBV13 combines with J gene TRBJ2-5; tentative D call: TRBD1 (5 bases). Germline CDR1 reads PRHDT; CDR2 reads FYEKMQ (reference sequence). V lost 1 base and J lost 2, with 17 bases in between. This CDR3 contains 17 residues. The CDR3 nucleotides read TGTGCCAGCAGCTTAGCAAGGGGTAGGGAAAGACAAGAGACCCAGTACTTC. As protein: CASSLARGRERQETQYF.

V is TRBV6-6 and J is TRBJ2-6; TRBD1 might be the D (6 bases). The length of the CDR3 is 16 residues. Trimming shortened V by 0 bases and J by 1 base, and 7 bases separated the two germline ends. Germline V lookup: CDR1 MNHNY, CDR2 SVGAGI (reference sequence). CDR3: CASSYSTGSGANVLTF. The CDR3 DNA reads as TGTGCCAGCAGTTACTCGACAGGTTCTGGGGCCAACGTCCTGACTTTC.

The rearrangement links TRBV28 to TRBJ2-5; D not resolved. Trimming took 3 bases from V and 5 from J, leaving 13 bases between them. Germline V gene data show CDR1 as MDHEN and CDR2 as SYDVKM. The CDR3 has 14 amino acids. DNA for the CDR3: TGTGCCAGCAGTTTCTCATCTAGACCCGAGACCCAGTACTTC. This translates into CASSFSSRPETQYF.

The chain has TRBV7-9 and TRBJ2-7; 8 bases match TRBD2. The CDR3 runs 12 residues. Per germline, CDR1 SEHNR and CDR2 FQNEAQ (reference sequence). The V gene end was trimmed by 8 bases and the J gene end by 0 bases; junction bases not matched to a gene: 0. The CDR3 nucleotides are TGTGCCAGCGCGGGGGGCTCCTACGAGCAGTACTTC. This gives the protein CASAGGSYEQYF.

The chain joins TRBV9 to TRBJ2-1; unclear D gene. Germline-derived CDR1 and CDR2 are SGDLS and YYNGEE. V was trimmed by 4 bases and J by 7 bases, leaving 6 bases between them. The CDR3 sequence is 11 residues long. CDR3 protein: CASSPRNEQFF. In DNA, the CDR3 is TGTGCCAGCAGCCCCCGGAATGAGCAGTTCTTC.

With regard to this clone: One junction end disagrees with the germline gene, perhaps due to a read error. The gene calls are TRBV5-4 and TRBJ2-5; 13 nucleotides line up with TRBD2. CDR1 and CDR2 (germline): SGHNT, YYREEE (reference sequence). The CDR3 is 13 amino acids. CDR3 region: CASSLGSGTSGDF. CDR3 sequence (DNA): TGTGCCAGCAGCTTGGGATCGGGGACTAGCGGGGACTTC.

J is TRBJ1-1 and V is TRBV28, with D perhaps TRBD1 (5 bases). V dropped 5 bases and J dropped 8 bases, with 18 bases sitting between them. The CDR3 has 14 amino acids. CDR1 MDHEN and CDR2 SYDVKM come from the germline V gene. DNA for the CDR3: TGTGCCAGCAGTAGACTAGGGACTTATACGGAAGCTTTCTTT. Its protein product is CASSRLGTYTEAFF.

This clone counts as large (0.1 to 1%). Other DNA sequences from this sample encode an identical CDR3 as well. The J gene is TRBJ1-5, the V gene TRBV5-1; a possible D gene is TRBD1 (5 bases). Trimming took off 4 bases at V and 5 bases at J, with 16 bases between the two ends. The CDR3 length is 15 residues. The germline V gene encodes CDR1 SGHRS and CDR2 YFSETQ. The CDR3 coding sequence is TGCGCCAGCAGCCTAAGTCCGGGGGGGGATCAGCCCCAGCATTTT. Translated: CASSLSPGGDQPQHF. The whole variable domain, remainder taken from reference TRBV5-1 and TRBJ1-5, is KAGVTQTPRYLIKTRGQQVTLSCSPISGHRSVSWYQQTPGQGLQFLFEYFSETQRNKGNFPGRFSGRQFSNSRSEMNVSTLELGDSALYLCASSLSPGGDQPQHFGDGTRLSIL.

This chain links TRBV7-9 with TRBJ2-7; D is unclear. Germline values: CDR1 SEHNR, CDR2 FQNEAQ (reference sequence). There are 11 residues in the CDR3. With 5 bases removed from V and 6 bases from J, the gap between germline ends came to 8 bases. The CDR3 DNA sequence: TGTGCCAGCAGCCAGGCTGGCGAGCAGTACTTC. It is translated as CASSQAGEQYF.

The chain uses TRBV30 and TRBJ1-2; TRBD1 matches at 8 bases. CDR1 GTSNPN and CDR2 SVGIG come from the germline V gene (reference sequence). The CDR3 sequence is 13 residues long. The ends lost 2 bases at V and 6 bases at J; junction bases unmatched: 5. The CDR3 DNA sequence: TGTGCCTGGAGTCCACAGGGGGTTAATGGCTACACCTTC. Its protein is CAWSPQGVNGYTF.

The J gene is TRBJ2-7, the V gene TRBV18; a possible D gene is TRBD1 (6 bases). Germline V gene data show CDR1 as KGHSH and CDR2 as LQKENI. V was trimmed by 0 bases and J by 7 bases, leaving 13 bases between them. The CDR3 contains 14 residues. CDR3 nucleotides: TGTGCCAGCTCACCACCGACAGGTGGGCGGGAGCAGTACTTC. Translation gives CASSPPTGGREQYF. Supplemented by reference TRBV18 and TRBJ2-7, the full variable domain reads NAGVMQNPRHLVRRRGQEARLRCSPMKGHSHVYWYRQLPEEGLKFMVYLQKENIIDESGMPKERFSAEFPKEGPSILRIQQVVRGDSAAYFCASSPPTGGREQYFGPGTRLTVT.

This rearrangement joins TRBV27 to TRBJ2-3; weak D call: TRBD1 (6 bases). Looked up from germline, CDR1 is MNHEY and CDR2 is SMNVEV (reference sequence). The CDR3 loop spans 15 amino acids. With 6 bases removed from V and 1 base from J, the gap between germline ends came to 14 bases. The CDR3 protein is CASRMTGLRTDTQYF. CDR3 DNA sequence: TGTGCCAGCAGAATGACAGGACTGCGCACAGATACGCAGTATTTT.

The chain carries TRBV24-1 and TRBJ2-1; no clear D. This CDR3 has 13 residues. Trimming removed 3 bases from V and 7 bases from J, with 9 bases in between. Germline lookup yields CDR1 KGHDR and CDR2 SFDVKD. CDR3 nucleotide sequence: TGTGCCACCAGTGATCTCGTTCTGAATGAGCAGTTCTTC. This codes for CATSDLVLNEQFF.